Listed here are 20 T cell receptor beta chains from one sample, sequenced in a study of beta chain features in type 1 diabetes. The study, taken as a whole, reports: Among all four CD4+ subsets, Type 1 diabetes patients had TCRB CDR3s that were moderately but significantly shorter.

What these receptors recognize is not known. Investigators reverse transcribed all isolated RNA, so they sequenced expressed TCRB transcripts. Assay: immunoSEQ multiplex PCR; the TCRdb copy retains only in-frame clones and omits some. In the table there are 400,000 or so clones, roughly 13% of which are singletons. The sample consisted of naive CD4+ T cells from blood. Source of these receptors: a woman between 18 and 29 years old with type 1 diabetes.

This clone came up a few times. This CDR3 reads CASSGVPGANVLTF. The CDR3 DNA reads TGTGCCAGCAGTGGAGTGCCTGGGGCCAACGTCCTGACTTTC. The V and J genes are TRBV2 and TRBJ2-6, with D uncertain. The CDR3 is 14 residues long. The V gene lost 4 bases and the J gene lost 2 bases, with 6 bases spanning the gap. The V gene's germline CDR1 is SNHLY and CDR2 FYNNEI.

A few counts support this clone. The CDR3 nucleotides read TGTGCCAGCTCACCGGGACAGGGATCCGGCGAGCAGTACTTC. Its translation: CASSPGQGSGEQYF. The V gene is TRBV18, the J gene TRBJ2-7; 9 nucleotides align to TRBD1. Germline V gene sequence: CDR1 KGHSH, CDR2 LQKENI. The junction had 6 bases not matched to a gene; V was cut back by 3 bases and J by 6 bases. This CDR3 region has 14 residues.

The V and J genes are TRBV28 and TRBJ2-6; D perhaps matches TRBD2 (5 bases). Germline V gene lookup returns CDR1 MDHEN and CDR2 SYDVKM. The V and J ends lost 5 bases and 0 bases respectively, with 11 bases between them. The length of the CDR3 is 16 residues. In nucleotides, the CDR3 is TGTGCCAGCAGTGCCGGGGATAGCTCTGGGGCCAACGTCCTGACTTTC. This translates into CASSAGDSSGANVLTF.

The CDR3 nucleotides are TGTGCCAGCAGCCCGGACAGTAATCAGCCCCAGCATTTT. This gives the protein CASSPDSNQPQHF. The chain carries TRBV11-2 and TRBJ1-5, with a tentative D call TRBD1 (6 bases). In germline, CDR1 is SGHAT, CDR2 FQNNGV. The CDR3 consists of 13 residues. The V end was cut by 5 bases, the J end by 4 bases, with 9 bases between.

The chain is built from TRBV5-6 and TRBJ2-4; D is possibly TRBD2 (5 bases). Germline lookup yields CDR1 SGHDT and CDR2 YYEEEE. V lost 2 bases and J 7 bases, leaving 10 bases between the germline ends. The CDR3 is 13 amino acids. CDR3 residues: CASSLGGSNIQYF. Here the CDR3 DNA reads TGTGCCAGCAGCTTAGGAGGATCGAACATTCAGTACTTC. Together with reference TRBV5-6 and TRBJ2-4, the CDR3 gives the full variable domain: DAGVTQSPTHLIKTRGQQVTLRCSPKSGHDTVSWYQQALGQGPQFIFQYYEEEERQRGNFPDRFSGHQFPNYSSELNVNALLLGDSALYLCASSLGGSNIQYFGAGTRLSVL.

Only a few counts were recorded for this clone. The chain recombines TRBV7-3 with TRBJ2-2; 8 bases map to TRBD1. CDR3 length: 14 amino acids. J lost 5 bases, V lost 3 bases, and 2 bases had no gene match. Germline values: CDR1 SGHTA, CDR2 FQGTGA. CDR3 coding DNA: TGTGCCAGCAGCTTTGGACAGGGAACCGGGGAGCTGTTTTTT. This encodes CASSFGQGTGELFF.

This clone was recorded a few times. The V call is TRBV28, the J call TRBJ2-1; 8 bases fit TRBD1. V was clipped by 3 bases and J by 3 bases; unmatched bases: 1. This CDR3 comprises 14 residues. Germline V CDR1 and CDR2: MDHEN, SYDVKM. This CDR3 is CASSFGTGYNEQFF. The CDR3 DNA is TGTGCCAGCAGTTTTGGGACAGGCTACAATGAGCAGTTCTTC.

The chain links TRBV19 to TRBJ2-5; D is ambiguous. CDR3 size: 12 residues. V shed 5 bases and J shed 5 bases, with 9 bases lying between them. From germline, CDR1 is LNHDA and CDR2 SQIVND (reference sequence). In nucleotides, the CDR3 is TGTGCCAGTAGTCACAGCACCGAGACCCAGTACTTC. Protein product: CASSHSTETQYF.

The rearrangement links TRBV4-1 to TRBJ1-1; D may be TRBD1 (5 bases). The CDR3 spans 15 residues. Germline values: CDR1 MGHRA, CDR2 YSYEKL. Trimming cost V 4 bases and J 3 bases, with 15 bases left between them. CDR3 region: CASSRPTGRDTEAFF. The CDR3 nucleotides are TGCGCCAGCAGCCGACCTACAGGACGGGACACTGAAGCTTTCTTT.

This chain links TRBV19 with TRBJ2-1, with 7 positions matching TRBD1. The CDR3 has 13 residues. V lost 5 bases to trimming and J lost 7 bases; unmatched junction nucleotides: 5. From germline, CDR1 is LNHDA and CDR2 SQIVND (reference sequence). The CDR3 DNA sequence: TGTGCCAGTAGTGGGTCGACAGGGAATGAGCAGTTCTTC. Translated, it gives CASSGSTGNEQFF.

The chain links TRBV20-1 to TRBJ2-2; D is perhaps TRBD2 (5 bases). The germline CDR1 and CDR2 sequences are DFQATT and SNEGSKA (reference sequence). There are 11 residues in the CDR3. V was clipped by 6 bases and J by 6 bases, with 8 bases between them. The chain's CDR3 is CSARGSGELFF. CDR3 nucleotide sequence: TGCAGTGCCCGGGGTTCCGGGGAGCTGTTTTTT.

The chain couples TRBV7-9 to TRBJ1-5; 7 positions agree with TRBD1. Germline CDR1 reads SEHNR; CDR2 reads FQNEAQ (reference sequence). This CDR3 spans 14 amino acids. Trimming cost V 4 bases and J 5 bases; bases outside gene matches: 5. CDR3 coding DNA: TGTGCCAGCAGCTCCTCGGACAGGTATCAGCCCCAGCATTTT. This codes for CASSSSDRYQPQHF. Looking up the rest from reference TRBV7-9 and TRBJ1-5 gives the full variable domain: DTGVSQNPRHKITKRGQNVTFRCDPISEHNRLYWYRQTLGQGPEFLTYFQNEAQLEKSRLLSDRFSAERPKGSFSTLEIQRTEQGDSAMYLCASSSSDRYQPQHFGDGTRLSIL.

This clone was seen more than once but under ten times. The chain joins TRBV2 to TRBJ2-5; a possible D gene is TRBD1 (6 bases). V shed 10 bases and J shed 7 bases, with 13 bases lying between them. The CDR3 runs to 11 residues. Germline V CDR1 and CDR2: SNHLY, FYNNEI. The CDR3 region has the DNA TGTGCCACCCGACAGGCCCCGACCCAGTACTTC. Amino acid sequence: CATRQAPTQYF.

The chain recombines TRBV14 with TRBJ2-2; 9 nucleotides line up with TRBD1. The V gene's germline CDR1 is SGHDN and CDR2 FVKESK. With V trimmed by 3 bases and J by 0 bases, 2 bases remained unmatched. The CDR3 loop spans 16 amino acids. CDR3 protein: CASSQRDRANTGELFF. The CDR3 nucleotides read TGTGCCAGCAGCCAGAGGGACAGGGCGAACACCGGGGAGCTGTTTTTT.

The V gene is TRBV15, the J gene TRBJ2-5, with TRBD2 as a possible D gene (5 bases). This CDR3 has 15 residues. V was shortened by 0 bases and J by 4 bases, with 12 bases between the two germline ends. CDR1 is LNHNV, CDR2 YYDKDF, per germline (reference sequence). Written as DNA, the CDR3 is TGTGCCACCAGCAGAGATCTCCGAGGGAGAGAGACCCAGTACTTC. As protein: CATSRDLRGRETQYF.

The rearrangement links TRBV4-3 to TRBJ2-3, with 7 bases lining up with TRBD2. J lost 8 bases, V lost 1 base, and 3 bases had no gene match. This CDR3 region has 13 residues. The germline V gene has CDR1 LGHNA and CDR2 YSLEER. The DNA of the CDR3 is TGCGCCAGCAGCCAAGGAAGCGGGGTTACGCAGTATTTT. Residues: CASSQGSGVTQYF.

The chain links TRBV2 to TRBJ2-2; TRBD1 matches at 7 bases. The CDR3 consists of 14 residues. The germline CDR1 and CDR2 sequences are SNHLY and FYNNEI. With 6 bases clipped from V and 3 bases from J, the junction kept 4 bases outside the gene matches. The CDR3, as DNA: TGTGCCAGCAGAGGGGACAGCTACACCGGGGAGCTGTTTTTT. Amino acid sequence: CASRGDSYTGELFF.

In this sample, this clone turned up a few times. The chain employs TRBV27 and TRBJ2-2; 7 positions match TRBD1. With V trimmed by 5 bases and J by 6 bases, 9 bases remained unmatched. The CDR3 sequence is 15 residues long. Per germline, CDR1 MNHEY and CDR2 SMNVEV (reference sequence). The CDR3 nucleotides are TGTGCCAGCAGTGACAGGGTCAGGGTGGCCGGGGAGCTGTTTTTT. Translating it yields CASSDRVRVAGELFF.

On this clone itself: The sample contains more than one DNA sequence encoding this CDR3. V and J are TRBV9 and TRBJ2-1; the D gene is possibly TRBD2 (6 bases). CDR3 length: 15 residues. V gave up 0 bases and J gave up 4 bases, with 11 bases separating them. Looked up from germline, CDR1 is SGDLS and CDR2 is YYNGEE. The chain's CDR3 is CASSVGSGGYNEQFF. The DNA for the CDR3 is TGTGCCAGCAGCGTAGGGTCAGGAGGGTACAATGAGCAGTTCTTC.

The genes are TRBV6-5 and TRBJ1-3; 7 nucleotides match TRBD1. J lost 4 bases, V lost 7 bases, and 7 bases had no gene match. From germline, CDR1 is MNHEY and CDR2 SVGAGI. The CDR3 has 14 amino acids. Here the CDR3 DNA reads TGTGCCAGCACCGACAGGGACCTGGGAAACACCATATATTTT. Translating it yields CASTDRDLGNTIYF.